This TCR beta chain was captured in a study of cytomegalovirus exposure and HLA in healthy donors. Primers for the PCR totalled 60 Vbeta and 13 Jbeta. This table comes from immunoSEQ multiplex PCR, and its TCRdb copy is limited to in-frame clones, with some not included. The top ten hold approximately 7% of the sample, which has over 150,000 clones, about 76% seen once. Study-wide results and limits: Across donors, sequencing depth was assumed by presence/absence analyses to be roughly uniform. What TCR beta sequences reportedly achieved was accurate prediction of HLA-A and HLA-B alleles in most subjects.

Notes on this clone: Antigen: not known.

With 0 bases removed from V and 4 bases from J, the gap between germline ends came to 9 bases. The CDR3 has 14 residues. Looked up from germline, CDR1 is SGDLS and CDR2 is YYNGEE. Material: PBMCs. This clonotype was obtained from a male donor in good health and CMV-seropositive. This chain connects TRBV9 to TRBJ2-3; no clear D. The CDR3 DNA reads TGTGCCAGCAGCGTAGTTAGTTTCTCAGATACGCAGTATTTT. Amino acids: CASSVVSFSDTQYF.